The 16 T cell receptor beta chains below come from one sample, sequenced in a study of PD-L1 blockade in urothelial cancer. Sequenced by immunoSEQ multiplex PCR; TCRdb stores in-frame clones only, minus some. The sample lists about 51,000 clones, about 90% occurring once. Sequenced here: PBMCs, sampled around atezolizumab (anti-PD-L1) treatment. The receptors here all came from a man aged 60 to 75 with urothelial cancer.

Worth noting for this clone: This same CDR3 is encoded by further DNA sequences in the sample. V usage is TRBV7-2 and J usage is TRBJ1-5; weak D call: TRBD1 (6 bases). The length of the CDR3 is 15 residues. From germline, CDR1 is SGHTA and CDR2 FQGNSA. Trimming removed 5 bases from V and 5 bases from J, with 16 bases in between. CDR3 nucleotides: TGTGCCAGCAGCCTGGCGGGGGGGGGCGATCAGCCCCAGCATTTT. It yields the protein CASSLAGGGDQPQHF.

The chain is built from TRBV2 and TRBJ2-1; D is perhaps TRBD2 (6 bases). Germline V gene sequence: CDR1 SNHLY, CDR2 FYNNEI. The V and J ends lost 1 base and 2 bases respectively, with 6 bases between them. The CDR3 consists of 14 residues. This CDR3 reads CASSEGGAYNEQFF. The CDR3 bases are TGTGCCAGCAGTGAAGGGGGGGCCTACAATGAGCAGTTCTTC. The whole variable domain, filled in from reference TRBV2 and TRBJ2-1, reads EPEVTQTPSHQVTQMGQEVILRCVPISNHLYFYWYRQILGQKVEFLVSFYNNEISEKSEIFDDQFSVERPDGSNFTLKIRSTKLEDSAMYFCASSEGGAYNEQFFGPGTRLTVL.

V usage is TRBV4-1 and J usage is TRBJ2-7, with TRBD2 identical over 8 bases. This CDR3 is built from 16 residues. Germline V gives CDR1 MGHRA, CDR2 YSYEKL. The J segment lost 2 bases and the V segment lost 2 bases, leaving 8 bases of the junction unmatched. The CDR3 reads CASSQPEGRGAYEQYF. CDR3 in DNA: TGCGCCAGCAGCCAACCTGAAGGGCGGGGGGCCTACGAGCAGTACTTC.

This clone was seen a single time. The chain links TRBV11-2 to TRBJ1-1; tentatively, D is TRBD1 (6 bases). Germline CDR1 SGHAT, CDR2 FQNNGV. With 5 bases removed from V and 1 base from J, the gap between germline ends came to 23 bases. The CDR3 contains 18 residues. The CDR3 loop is CASSRLGGLNRTNTEAFF. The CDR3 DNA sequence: TGTGCCAGCAGCCGTCTGGGGGGGCTAAATAGAACGAACACTGAAGCTTTCTTT.

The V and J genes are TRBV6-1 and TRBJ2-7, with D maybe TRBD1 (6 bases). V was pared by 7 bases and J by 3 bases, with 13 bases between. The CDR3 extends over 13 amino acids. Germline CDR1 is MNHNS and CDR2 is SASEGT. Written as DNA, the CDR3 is TGTGCCAGCAAGACTTGGACAGACTACGAGCAGTACTTC. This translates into CASKTWTDYEQYF.

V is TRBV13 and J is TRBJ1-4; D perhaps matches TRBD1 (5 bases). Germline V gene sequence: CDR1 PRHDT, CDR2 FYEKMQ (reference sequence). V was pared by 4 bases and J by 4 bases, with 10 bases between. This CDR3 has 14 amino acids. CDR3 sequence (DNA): TGTGCCAGCAGCTATAGGGGTTTTAATGAAAAACTGTTTTTT. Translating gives CASSYRGFNEKLFF.

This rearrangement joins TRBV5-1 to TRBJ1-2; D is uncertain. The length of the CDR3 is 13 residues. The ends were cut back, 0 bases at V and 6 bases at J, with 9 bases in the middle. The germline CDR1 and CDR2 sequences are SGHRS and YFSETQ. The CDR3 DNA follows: TGCGCCAGCAGCTTGGGGCAGCTAGATGGCTACACCTTC. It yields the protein CASSLGQLDGYTF.

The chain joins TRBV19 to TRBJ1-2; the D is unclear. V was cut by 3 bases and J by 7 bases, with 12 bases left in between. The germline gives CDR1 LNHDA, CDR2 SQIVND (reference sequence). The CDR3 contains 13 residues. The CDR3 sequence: CASSIISLSGYTF. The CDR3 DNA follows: TGTGCCAGTAGTATTATAAGTCTCAGTGGCTACACCTTC.

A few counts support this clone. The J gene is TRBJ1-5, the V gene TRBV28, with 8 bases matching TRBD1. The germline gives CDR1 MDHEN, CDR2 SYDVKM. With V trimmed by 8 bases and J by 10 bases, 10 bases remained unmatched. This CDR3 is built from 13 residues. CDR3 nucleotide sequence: TGTGCCAGCGGGCCGGGACAGGTACTCCCCCAGCATTTT. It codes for CASGPGQVLPQHF.

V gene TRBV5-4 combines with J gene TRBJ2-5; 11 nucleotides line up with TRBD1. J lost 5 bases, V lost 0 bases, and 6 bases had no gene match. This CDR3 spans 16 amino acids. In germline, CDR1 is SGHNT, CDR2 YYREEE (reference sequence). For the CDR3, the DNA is TGTGCCAGCAGCTTGGGAGGACAGGGGGCGCCGGAGACCCAGTACTTC. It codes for CASSLGGQGAPETQYF.

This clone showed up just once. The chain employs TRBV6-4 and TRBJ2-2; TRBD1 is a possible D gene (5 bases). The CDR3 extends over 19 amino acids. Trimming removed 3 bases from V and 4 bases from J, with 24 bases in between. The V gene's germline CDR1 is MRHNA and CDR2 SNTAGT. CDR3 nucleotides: TGTGCCAGCAGTGAGGAATTGATCGGCAGGGATGGGGTCACCGGGGAGCTGTTTTTT. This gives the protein CASSEELIGRDGVTGELFF.

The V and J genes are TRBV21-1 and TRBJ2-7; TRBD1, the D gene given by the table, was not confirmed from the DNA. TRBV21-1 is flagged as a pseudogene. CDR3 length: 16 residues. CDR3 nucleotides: TGTGCCAGCAGCAAGGGCTTTTTACAGAGCACCTACGAGCAGTACTTC. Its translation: CASSKGFLQSTYEQYF.

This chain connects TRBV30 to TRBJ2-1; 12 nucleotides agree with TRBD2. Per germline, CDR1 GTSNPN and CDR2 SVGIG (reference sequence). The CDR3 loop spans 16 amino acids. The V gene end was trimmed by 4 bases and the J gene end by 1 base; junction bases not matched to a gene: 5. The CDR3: CAWTSGRDGSYNEQFF. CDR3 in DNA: TGTGCCTGGACTAGCGGGAGGGATGGGTCCTACAATGAGCAGTTCTTC.

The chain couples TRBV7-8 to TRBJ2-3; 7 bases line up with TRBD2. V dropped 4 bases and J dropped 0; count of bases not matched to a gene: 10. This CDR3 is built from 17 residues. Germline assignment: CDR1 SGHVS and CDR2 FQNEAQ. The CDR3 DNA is TGTGCCAGCAGCTCCCGAGCGGGATATAAAAGCACAGATACGCAGTATTTT. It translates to CASSSRAGYKSTDTQYF.

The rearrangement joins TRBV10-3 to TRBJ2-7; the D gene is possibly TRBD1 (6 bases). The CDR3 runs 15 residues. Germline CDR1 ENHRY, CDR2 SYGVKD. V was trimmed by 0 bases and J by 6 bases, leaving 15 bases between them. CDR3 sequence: CAISESETGLSEQYF. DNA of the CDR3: TGTGCCATCAGTGAGTCTGAGACAGGCCTCTCCGAGCAGTACTTC.

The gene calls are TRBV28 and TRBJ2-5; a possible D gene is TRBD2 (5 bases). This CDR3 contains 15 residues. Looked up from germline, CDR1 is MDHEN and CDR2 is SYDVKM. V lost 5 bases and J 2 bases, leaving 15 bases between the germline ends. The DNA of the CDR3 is TGTGCCAGCAGTCAACTGGCGGGCGTGCAAGAGACCCAGTACTTC. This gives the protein CASSQLAGVQETQYF.